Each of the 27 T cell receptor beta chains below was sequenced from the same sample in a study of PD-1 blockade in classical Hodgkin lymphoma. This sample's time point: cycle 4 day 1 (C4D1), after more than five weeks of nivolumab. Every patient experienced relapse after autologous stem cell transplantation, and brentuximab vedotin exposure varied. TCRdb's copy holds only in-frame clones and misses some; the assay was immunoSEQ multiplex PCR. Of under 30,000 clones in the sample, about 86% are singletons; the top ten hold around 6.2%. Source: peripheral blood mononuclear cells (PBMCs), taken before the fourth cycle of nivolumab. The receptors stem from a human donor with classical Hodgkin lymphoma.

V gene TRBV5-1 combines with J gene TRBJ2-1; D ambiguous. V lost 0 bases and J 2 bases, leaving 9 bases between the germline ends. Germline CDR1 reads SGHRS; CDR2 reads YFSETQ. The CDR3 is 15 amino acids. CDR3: CASSLVVGTYNEQFF. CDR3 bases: TGCGCCAGCAGCTTGGTGGTAGGTACCTACAATGAGCAGTTCTTC.

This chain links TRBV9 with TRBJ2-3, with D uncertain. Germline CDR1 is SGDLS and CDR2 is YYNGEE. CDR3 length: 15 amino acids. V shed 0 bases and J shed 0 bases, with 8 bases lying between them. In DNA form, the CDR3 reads TGTGCCAGCAGCGTAGAGGCCAGCAGCACAGATACGCAGTATTTT. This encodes CASSVEASSTDTQYF.

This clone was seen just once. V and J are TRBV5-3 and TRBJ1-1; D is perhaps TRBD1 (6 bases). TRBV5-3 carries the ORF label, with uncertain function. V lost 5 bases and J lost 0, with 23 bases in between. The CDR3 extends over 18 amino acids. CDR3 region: CARRVFYPWGGLNTEAFF. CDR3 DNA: TGTGCCAGAAGAGTCTTTTACCCCTGGGGGGGCTTGAACACTGAAGCTTTCTTT.

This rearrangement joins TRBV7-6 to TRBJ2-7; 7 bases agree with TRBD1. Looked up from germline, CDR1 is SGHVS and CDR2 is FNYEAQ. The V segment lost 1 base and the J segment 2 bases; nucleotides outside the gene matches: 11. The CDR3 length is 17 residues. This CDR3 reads CASSLEWGTASAYEQYF. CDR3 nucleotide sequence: TGTGCCAGCAGCTTAGAGTGGGGGACAGCAAGCGCCTACGAGCAGTACTTC.

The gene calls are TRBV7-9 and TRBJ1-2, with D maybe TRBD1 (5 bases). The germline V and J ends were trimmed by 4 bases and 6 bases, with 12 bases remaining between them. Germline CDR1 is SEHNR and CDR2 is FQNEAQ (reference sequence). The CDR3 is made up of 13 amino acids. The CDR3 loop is CASSSRDLNGYTF. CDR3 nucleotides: TGTGCCAGCAGCTCCCGGGACCTCAATGGCTACACCTTC.

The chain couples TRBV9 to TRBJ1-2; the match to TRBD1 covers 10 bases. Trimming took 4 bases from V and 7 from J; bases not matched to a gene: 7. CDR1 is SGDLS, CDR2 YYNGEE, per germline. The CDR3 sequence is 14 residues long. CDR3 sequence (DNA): TGTGCCAGCAGCTCACGGGGACAGGGGCTTGGCTACACCTTC. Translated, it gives CASSSRGQGLGYTF.

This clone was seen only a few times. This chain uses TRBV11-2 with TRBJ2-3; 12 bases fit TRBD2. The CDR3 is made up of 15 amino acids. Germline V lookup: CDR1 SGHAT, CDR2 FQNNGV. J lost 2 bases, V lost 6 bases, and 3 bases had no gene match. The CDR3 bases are TGTGCCAGCAGAGGACTAGCGGGGCCCACAGATACGCAGTATTTT. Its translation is CASRGLAGPTDTQYF. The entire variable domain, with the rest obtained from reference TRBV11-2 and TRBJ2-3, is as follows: EAGVAQSPRYKIIEKRQSVAFWCNPISGHATLYWYQQILGQGPKLLIQFQNNGVVDDSQLPKDRFSAERLKGVDSTLKIQPAKLEDSAVYLCASRGLAGPTDTQYFGPGTRLTVL.

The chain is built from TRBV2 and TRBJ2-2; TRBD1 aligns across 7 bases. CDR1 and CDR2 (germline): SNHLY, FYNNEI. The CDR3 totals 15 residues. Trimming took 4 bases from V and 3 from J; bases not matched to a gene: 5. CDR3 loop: CASSGQGSDTGELFF. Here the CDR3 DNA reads TGTGCCAGCAGTGGACAGGGATCGGACACCGGGGAGCTGTTTTTT.

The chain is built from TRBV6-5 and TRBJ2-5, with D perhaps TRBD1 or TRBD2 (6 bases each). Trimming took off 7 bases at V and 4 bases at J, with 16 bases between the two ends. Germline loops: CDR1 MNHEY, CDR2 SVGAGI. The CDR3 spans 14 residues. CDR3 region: CASKRGAIVETQYF. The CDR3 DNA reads TGTGCCAGCAAGAGGGGGGCCATCGTAGAGACCCAGTACTTC.

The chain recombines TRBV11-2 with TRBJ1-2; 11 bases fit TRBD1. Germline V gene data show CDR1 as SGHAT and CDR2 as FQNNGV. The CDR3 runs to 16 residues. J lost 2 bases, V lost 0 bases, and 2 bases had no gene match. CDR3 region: CASSLDWTGGNYGYTF. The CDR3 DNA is TGTGCCAGCAGCTTAGATTGGACAGGGGGCAACTATGGCTACACCTTC.

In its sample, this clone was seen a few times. CDR3 amino acids: CASSAWDSLLQETQYF. As DNA, the CDR3 is TGTGCCAGCAGCGCCTGGGACAGCCTCTTACAAGAGACCCAGTACTTC. The chain links TRBV9 to TRBJ2-5; 7 positions match TRBD1. The CDR3 contains 16 residues. CDR1 is SGDLS and CDR2 is YYNGEE in the germline V gene. Trimming removed 3 bases from V and 2 bases from J; junction bases left unmatched: 10.

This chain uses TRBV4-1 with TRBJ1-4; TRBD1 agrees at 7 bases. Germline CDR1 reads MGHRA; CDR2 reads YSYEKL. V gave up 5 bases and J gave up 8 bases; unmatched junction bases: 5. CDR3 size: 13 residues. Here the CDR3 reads CASSSTGEEKLFF. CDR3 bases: TGCGCCAGCAGCTCAACAGGGGAAGAAAAACTGTTTTTT.

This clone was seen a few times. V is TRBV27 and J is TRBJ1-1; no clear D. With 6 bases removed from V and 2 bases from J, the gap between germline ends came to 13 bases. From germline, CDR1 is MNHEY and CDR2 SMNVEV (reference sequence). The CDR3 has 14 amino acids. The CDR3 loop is CASSRWQANTEAFF. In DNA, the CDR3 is TGTGCCAGCAGCCGCTGGCAGGCCAACACTGAAGCTTTCTTT.

CDR3 in DNA: TGCGCCAGCAGCTTGGGGGGGCCGGACGAGCAGTACTTC. Its protein is CASSLGGPDEQYF. The gene calls are TRBV5-1 and TRBJ2-7; possibly TRBD1 for D (6 bases). V lost 0 bases, J lost 5 bases, and 9 bases lay in between. This CDR3 is 13 amino acids long. Germline V lookup: CDR1 SGHRS, CDR2 YFSETQ.

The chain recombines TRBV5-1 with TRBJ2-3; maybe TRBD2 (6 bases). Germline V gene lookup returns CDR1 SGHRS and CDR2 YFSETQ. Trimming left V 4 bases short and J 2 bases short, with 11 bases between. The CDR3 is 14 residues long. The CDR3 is CASSESGYTDTQYF. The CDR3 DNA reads TGCGCCAGCAGCGAGAGCGGGTACACAGATACGCAGTATTTT.

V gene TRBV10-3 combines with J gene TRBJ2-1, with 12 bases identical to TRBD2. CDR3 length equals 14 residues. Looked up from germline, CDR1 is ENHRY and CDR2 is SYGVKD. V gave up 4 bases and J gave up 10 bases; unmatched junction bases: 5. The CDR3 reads CAISGLAGAREQFF. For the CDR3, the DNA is TGTGCCATCAGTGGACTAGCGGGGGCCAGGGAGCAGTTCTTC.

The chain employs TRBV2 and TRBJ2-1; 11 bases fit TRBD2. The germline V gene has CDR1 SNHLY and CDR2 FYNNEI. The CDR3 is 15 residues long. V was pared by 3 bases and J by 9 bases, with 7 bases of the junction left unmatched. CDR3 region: CASSEELAGVVEQFF. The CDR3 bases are TGTGCCAGCAGTGAGGAACTAGCGGGAGTAGTTGAGCAGTTCTTC.

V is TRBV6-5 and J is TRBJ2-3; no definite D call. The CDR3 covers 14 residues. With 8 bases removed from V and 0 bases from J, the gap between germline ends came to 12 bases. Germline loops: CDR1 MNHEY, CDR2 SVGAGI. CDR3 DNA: TGTGCCAGCTCGGGTCCGGCAAGCACAGATACGCAGTATTTT. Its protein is CASSGPASTDTQYF.

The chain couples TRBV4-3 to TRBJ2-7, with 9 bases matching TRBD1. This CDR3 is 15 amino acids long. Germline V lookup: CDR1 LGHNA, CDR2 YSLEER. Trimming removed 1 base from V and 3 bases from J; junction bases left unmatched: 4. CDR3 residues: CASSQARDRVYEQYF. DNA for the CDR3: TGCGCCAGCAGCCAAGCCCGGGACAGGGTCTACGAGCAGTACTTC.

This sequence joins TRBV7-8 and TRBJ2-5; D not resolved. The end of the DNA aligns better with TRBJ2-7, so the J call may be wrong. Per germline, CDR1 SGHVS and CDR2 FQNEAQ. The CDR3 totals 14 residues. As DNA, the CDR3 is TGTGCCAGCAGCCAGCGACGGATGGGAAGCGAGCAGTACTTC. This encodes CASSQRRMGSEQYF.

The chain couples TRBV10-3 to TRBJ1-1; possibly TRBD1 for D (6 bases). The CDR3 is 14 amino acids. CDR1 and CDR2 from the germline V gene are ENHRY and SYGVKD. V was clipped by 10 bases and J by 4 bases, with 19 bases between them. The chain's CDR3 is CATRTGAAGTEAFF. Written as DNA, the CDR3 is TGTGCCACCAGGACGGGGGCCGCCGGCACTGAAGCTTTCTTT.

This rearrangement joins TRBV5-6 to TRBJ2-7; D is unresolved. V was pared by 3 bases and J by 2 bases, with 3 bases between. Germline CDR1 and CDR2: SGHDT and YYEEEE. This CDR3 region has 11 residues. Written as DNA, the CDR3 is TGTGCCAGCAGCTCTACCTACGAGCAGTACTTC. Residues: CASSSTYEQYF.

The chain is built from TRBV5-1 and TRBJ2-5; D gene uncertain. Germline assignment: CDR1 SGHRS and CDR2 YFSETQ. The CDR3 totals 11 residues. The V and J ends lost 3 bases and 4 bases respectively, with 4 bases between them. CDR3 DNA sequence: TGCGCCAGCAGCTCCATAGAGACCCAGTACTTC. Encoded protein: CASSSIETQYF.

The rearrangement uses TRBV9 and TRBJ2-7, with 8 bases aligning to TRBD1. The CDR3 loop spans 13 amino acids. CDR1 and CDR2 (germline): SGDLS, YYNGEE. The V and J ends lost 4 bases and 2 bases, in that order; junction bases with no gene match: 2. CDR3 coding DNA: TGTGCCAGCAGCCCAGGGGGCCCCTACGAGCAGTACTTC. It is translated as CASSPGGPYEQYF.

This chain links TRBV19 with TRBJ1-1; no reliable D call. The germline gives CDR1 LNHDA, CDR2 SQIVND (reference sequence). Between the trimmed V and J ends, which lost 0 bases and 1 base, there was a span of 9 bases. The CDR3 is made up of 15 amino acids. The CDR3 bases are TGTGCCAGTAGTATAGACTCCTGGGGGAACACTGAAGCTTTCTTT. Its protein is CASSIDSWGNTEAFF.

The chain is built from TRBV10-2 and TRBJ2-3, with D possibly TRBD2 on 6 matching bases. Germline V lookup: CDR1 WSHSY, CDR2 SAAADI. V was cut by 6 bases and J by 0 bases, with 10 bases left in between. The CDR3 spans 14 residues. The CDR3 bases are TGCGCCAGCAGACGGGGGAGTAGCACAGATACGCAGTATTTT. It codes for CASRRGSSTDTQYF.

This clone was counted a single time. The CDR3 coding sequence is TGTGCCAGCAGTTTTCTACCGGGGGCCGGGGAAGCTTTCTTT. Amino acid sequence: CASSFLPGAGEAFF. This sequence joins TRBV27 and TRBJ1-1; tentative D call: TRBD1 (6 bases). Germline V lookup: CDR1 MNHEY, CDR2 SMNVEV (reference sequence). The CDR3 is made up of 14 amino acids. Trimming shortened V by 3 bases and J by 8 bases, and 16 bases separated the two germline ends.